This TCR beta chain was captured by sequencing in a study of T cell repertoires in cytomegalovirus infection. Study overall: TCR beta signatures that were public indicated CMV infection and matching HLA type.

J was trimmed by 4 bases and V by 2 bases; bases with no gene match: 6. The CDR3 runs to 15 residues. The V gene's germline CDR1 is KGHSH and CDR2 LQKENI. TCRdb independently ran MiXCR on the reads; one entry per CDR3 protein. This table has hundreds of thousands of distinct CDR3 sequences, 17% appearing once. In its sample, this clonotype was seen a few times. Its antigen is currently unknown. Findings of the study overall: There were carriers of CMV plus the relevant HLA, and cumulative public TCR beta family frequency identified them.

The chain joins TRBV18 to TRBJ1-1, with 8 bases identical to TRBD1. The receptor was isolated from a human donor in good health (CMV status not recorded). Some clones in this sample may be carry-over from other donors' samples. The sequenced sample consisted of PBMCs. CDR3 amino acids: CASSPSSTGGTEAFF. DNA for the CDR3: TGTGCCAGCTCACCATCAAGTACAGGGGGCACTGAAGCTTTCTTT.